This passage covers 8 T cell receptor beta chains from one sample sequenced in a study of blood T cell repertoires in COVID-19. Only in-frame clones appear in the TCRdb table, and some are missing; sequencing was by immunoSEQ multiplex PCR. The sample lists approximately 200,000 clones, roughly 81% occurring once. Material for sequencing was peripheral blood. Source of these receptors: a middle-aged man who had recovered from COVID-19.

The chain combines TRBV28 with TRBJ1-2; D might be TRBD1 (6 bases). With 2 bases removed from V and 1 base from J, the gap between germline ends came to 11 bases. Germline lookup yields CDR1 MDHEN and CDR2 SYDVKM. The CDR3 totals 15 residues. CDR3: CASSLGRGYNYGYTF. The CDR3 nucleotides are TGTGCCAGCAGTTTAGGCAGGGGTTATAACTATGGCTACACCTTC.

The CDR3 protein is CASSFPSGASTDTQYF. The CDR3 bases are TGCGCCAGCAGCTTCCCTAGCGGGGCTAGCACAGATACGCAGTATTTT. The V gene is TRBV5-1, the J gene TRBJ2-3; TRBD2 matches 9 bases. This CDR3 has 16 amino acids. Trimming cost V 2 bases and J 0 bases; bases outside gene matches: 4. The germline gives CDR1 SGHRS, CDR2 YFSETQ.

The chain uses TRBV5-1 and TRBJ1-2; 7 nucleotides match TRBD1. J gave up 2 bases and V 0 bases, and 4 bases lay outside the gene matches. The germline CDR1 and CDR2 sequences are SGHRS and YFSETQ. This CDR3 has 15 amino acids. CDR3 region: CASSLALTGNYGYTF. In DNA form, the CDR3 reads TGCGCCAGCAGCTTGGCCCTGACAGGGAACTATGGCTACACCTTC.

This rearrangement joins TRBV6-6 to TRBJ2-7; possibly TRBD2 for D (5 bases). Trimming shortened V by 2 bases and J by 4 bases, and 12 bases separated the two germline ends. The CDR3 has 14 amino acids. Germline CDR1 MNHNY, CDR2 SVGAGI (reference sequence). CDR3 residues: CASSYDGNGYEQYF. The CDR3 DNA reads as TGTGCCAGCAGTTACGACGGGAATGGTTACGAGCAGTACTTC.

The chain links TRBV12-3 or TRBV12-4 to TRBJ1-5, with D perhaps TRBD1 (6 bases). V was cut by 6 bases and J by 6 bases, with 12 bases left in between. This CDR3 has 13 residues. The CDR3 region is CASSRQEFQPQHF. The CDR3 nucleotides are TGTGCCAGCAGCCGACAGGAATTTCAGCCCCAGCATTTT.

This chain uses TRBV5-4 with TRBJ1-6; 10 bases match TRBD1. Per the germline V gene, CDR1 is SGHNT and CDR2 is YYREEE (reference sequence). Germline trimming cut 7 bases from V and 9 bases from J; bases unmatched to any gene: 7. The CDR3 is 14 amino acids. The CDR3 spells CASSTGDRGSPLHF. The CDR3 DNA is TGTGCCAGCTCTACTGGGGACAGGGGTTCACCCCTCCACTTT. Full variable domain (remainder filled in from reference TRBV5-4 and TRBJ1-6): ETGVTQSPTHLIKTRGQQVTLRCSSQSGHNTVSWYQQALGQGPQFIFQYYREEENGRGNFPPRFSGLQFPNYSSELNVNALELDDSALYLCASSTGDRGSPLHFGNGTRLTVT.

The chain carries TRBV28 and TRBJ2-2; no reliable D call. The germline V gene encodes CDR1 MDHEN and CDR2 SYDVKM. V lost 3 bases to trimming and J lost 5 bases, with 7 bases between them. The CDR3 has 13 amino acids. The CDR3 nucleotides are TGTGCCAGCAGTTTTTCCCCGACCGGGGAGCTGTTTTTT. This translates into CASSFSPTGELFF.

The chain combines TRBV19 with TRBJ1-4, with a possible D match to TRBD1 (6 bases). The CDR3 consists of 15 residues. Germline loops: CDR1 LNHDA, CDR2 SQIVND (reference sequence). The germline V and J ends were trimmed by 7 bases and 2 bases, with 14 bases remaining between them. CDR3 in DNA: TGTGCCAGTAAGGACGGGCAGGGGACTAATGAAAAACTGTTTTTT. It encodes CASKDGQGTNEKLFF.